This entry concerns a single T cell receptor beta chain. This sample is part of a study of graft-versus-host responses after intestinal transplantation. The protocol was immunoSEQ multiplex PCR, while the TCRdb copy is restricted to in-frame clones and leaves out a portion. Of around 19,000 clones listed, under 50% are singletons. Study-wide points: When patients had graft-donor T cell macrochimerism, their allografts held high graft-versus-host to host-versus-graft clonal ratios. Some GvH clones appeared in ileal mucosa or blood before recipient bone marrow.

Plated together were 200,000 CFSE-labeled responder cells and 200,000 irradiated, violet-dye-labeled stimulator cells. Following the reaction, CD3+CD4+ and CD3+CD8+ responders that were proliferating and CFSE-low underwent sorting. V lost 4 bases to trimming and J lost 5 bases; unmatched junction nucleotides: 1. This CDR3 has 15 amino acids. Germline assignment: CDR1 SGHNT and CDR2 YENEEA. Sequencing was performed on alloreactive CD4+ T cells from a mixed lymphocyte reaction culture, taken before intestinal transplant. Subset reported: CFSE-low proliferating T cells sorted from approximately 6-day pre-transplant mixed lymphocyte reaction (GvH or HvG direction). The source is a human patient who received an intestinal transplant. The chain links TRBV11-3 to TRBJ2-1, with 14 positions matching TRBD2. As DNA, the CDR3 is TGTGCCAGCAGCTGGACTAGCGGGGGGAACAATGAGCAGTTCTTC. Amino acid sequence: CASSWTSGGNNEQFF.